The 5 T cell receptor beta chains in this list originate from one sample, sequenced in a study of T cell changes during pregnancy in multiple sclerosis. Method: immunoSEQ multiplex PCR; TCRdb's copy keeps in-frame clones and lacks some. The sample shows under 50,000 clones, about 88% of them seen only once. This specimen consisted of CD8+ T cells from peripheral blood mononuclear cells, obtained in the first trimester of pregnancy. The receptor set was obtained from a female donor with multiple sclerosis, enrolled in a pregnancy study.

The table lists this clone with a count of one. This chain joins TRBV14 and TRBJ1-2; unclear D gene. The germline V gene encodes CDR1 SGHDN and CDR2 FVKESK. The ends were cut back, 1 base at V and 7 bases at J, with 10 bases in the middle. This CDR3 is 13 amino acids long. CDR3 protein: CASSQGRSAGYTF. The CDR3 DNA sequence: TGTGCCAGCAGCCAAGGGCGGTCCGCTGGCTACACCTTC.

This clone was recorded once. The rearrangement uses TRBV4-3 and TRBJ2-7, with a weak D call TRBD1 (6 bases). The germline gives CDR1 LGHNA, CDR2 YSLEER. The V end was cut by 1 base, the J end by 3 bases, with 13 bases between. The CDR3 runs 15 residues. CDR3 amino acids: CASSQADSSFYEQYF. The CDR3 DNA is TGCGCCAGCAGCCAAGCGGACAGCTCCTTCTACGAGCAGTACTTC.

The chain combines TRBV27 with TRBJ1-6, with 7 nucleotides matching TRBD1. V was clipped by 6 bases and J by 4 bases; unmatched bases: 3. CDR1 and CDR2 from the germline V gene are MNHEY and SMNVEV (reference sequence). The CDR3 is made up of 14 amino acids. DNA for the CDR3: TGTGCCAGCAGGACAGGGAGTTATAATTCACCCCTCCACTTT. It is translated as CASRTGSYNSPLHF.

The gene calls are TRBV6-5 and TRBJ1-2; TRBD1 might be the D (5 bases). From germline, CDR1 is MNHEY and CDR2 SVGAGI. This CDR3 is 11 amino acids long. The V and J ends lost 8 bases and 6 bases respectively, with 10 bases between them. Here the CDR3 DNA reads TGTGCCAGCCAATCGGGGGATGGCTACACCTTC. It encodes CASQSGDGYTF.

The DNA for the CDR3 is TGTGCCAGCAGCCATGCCTCTTTTAGAGCCTCCTACGAGCAGTACTTC. Translating it yields CASSHASFRASYEQYF. V is TRBV14 and J is TRBJ2-7; D is unclear. Germline V gives CDR1 SGHDN, CDR2 FVKESK. Trimming cost V 3 bases and J 0 bases, with 15 bases left between them. The length of the CDR3 is 16 residues.